The 7 T cell receptor beta chains listed next were all sequenced from one sample in a study of T cell responses to AZD1222 COVID-19 vaccine. This table comes from immunoSEQ multiplex PCR, and its TCRdb copy is limited to in-frame clones, with some not included. The sample carries under 150,000 clones, almost 90% recorded once. Sequencing was performed on peripheral blood, taken 28 days after the second AZD1222 dose. These receptors all stem from an adult who received the AZD1222 COVID-19 vaccine.

This chain connects TRBV28 to TRBJ2-4; 8 bases agree with TRBD2. CDR1 is MDHEN, CDR2 SYDVKM, per germline. After removal of 6 bases from V and 8 bases from J, the junction contained 12 bases not matched to a gene. The CDR3 length is 15 residues. The CDR3 DNA follows: TGTGCCAGCAGCCCAGCTCACTCGGGAGGGGACATTCAGTACTTC. It is translated as CASSPAHSGGDIQYF.

This sequence joins TRBV20-1 and TRBJ2-5; no clear D gene. V gave up 6 bases and J gave up 5 bases, with 7 bases separating them. The CDR3 runs to 10 residues. CDR1 DFQATT and CDR2 SNEGSKA come from the germline V gene (reference sequence). CDR3 amino acids: CSASEETQYF. The CDR3 DNA sequence: TGCAGTGCAAGCGAGGAGACCCAGTACTTC.

The chain has TRBV6-5 and TRBJ1-6, with D maybe TRBD1 (5 bases). Trimming took 5 bases from V and 14 from J, leaving 19 bases between them. Looked up from germline, CDR1 is MNHEY and CDR2 is SVGAGI. The CDR3 has 14 amino acids. The CDR3 loop reads CASSRSGEEMSLHF. For the CDR3, the DNA is TGTGCCAGCAGTAGATCGGGGGAGGAGATGTCCCTCCACTTT.

The V gene is TRBV29-1, the J gene TRBJ2-1; D not resolved. Germline CDR1 reads SQVTM; CDR2 reads ANQGSEA. The CDR3 extends over 11 amino acids. In DNA form, the CDR3 reads TGCACTGCCAGATACTACAATGAGCAGTTCTTC. This gives the protein CTARYYNEQFF.

The chain joins TRBV24-1 to TRBJ1-5; TRBD1 matches at 9 bases. The ends lost 3 bases at V and 1 base at J; junction bases unmatched: 6. The CDR3 is made up of 17 amino acids. Germline loops: CDR1 KGHDR, CDR2 SFDVKD. The CDR3 loop reads CATSDGGTGRSNQPQHF. CDR3 nucleotides: TGTGCCACCAGTGATGGGGGGACAGGGAGGAGCAATCAGCCCCAGCATTTT.

DNA for the CDR3: TGTGCCAGCAGAACAGGGGGGTATGGCTACACCTTC. The encoded protein is CASRTGGYGYTF. The V call is TRBV28, the J call TRBJ1-2, with 8 positions matching TRBD1. The length of the CDR3 is 12 residues. Trimming at V came to 6 bases and at J to 5 bases, leaving 2 bases not matched to a gene. Looked up from germline, CDR1 is MDHEN and CDR2 is SYDVKM.

V gene TRBV5-1 combines with J gene TRBJ2-5; D may be TRBD2 (5 bases). Trimming took 2 bases from V and 5 from J, leaving 19 bases between them. This CDR3 contains 16 residues. In germline, CDR1 is SGHRS, CDR2 YFSETQ. CDR3 DNA sequence: TGCGCCAGCAGCTTAGAAGGACGCCCTTGGAGGGAGACCCAGTACTTC. Translation gives CASSLEGRPWRETQYF. The whole variable domain, filled in from reference TRBV5-1 and TRBJ2-5, reads KAGVTQTPRYLIKTRGQQVTLSCSPISGHRSVSWYQQTPGQGLQFLFEYFSETQRNKGNFPGRFSGRQFSNSRSEMNVSTLELGDSALYLCASSLEGRPWRETQYFGPGTRLLVL.